This T cell receptor beta chain was observed in a study of regulatory T cells in long-lasting Graves disease. Sample time point: newly diagnosed GD, antithyroid drugs for less than 3 months. Scientists built the TCR library using RNA that was extracted from PBMCs. Building of the TCR beta libraries involved iRepertoire HTBI primers and Arm-PCR of CDR3 regions. TCRdb re-called the multiplex PCR reads with MiXCR, one entry per CDR3 protein. The sample records about 500,000 distinct CDR3 sequences, about 11% being singletons. The CDR3 spans 15 residues. Deletions cut 2 bases from V and 0 bases from J, with 10 bases between. CDR1 and CDR2 (germline): KGHSY, FQNENV. These sequences were also reported in another study, on T cells in Graves' hyperthyroidism and ophthalmopathy. In that study: From stable hyperthyroidism, ophthalmopathy was separated by a 13 V-J model.

The specimen comprised peripheral blood mononuclear cells (PBMCs), sampled at new diagnosis, from a patient treated with antithyroid drugs. The sequence was obtained from a woman aged 25 to 39 with Graves disease. This chain links TRBV16 with TRBJ1-2, with a weak D call TRBD1 (5 bases). In DNA form, the CDR3 reads TGTGCCAGCAGCCAAGGGACCACCGCTAACTATGGCTACACCTTC. This sequence encodes CASSQGTTANYGYTF.